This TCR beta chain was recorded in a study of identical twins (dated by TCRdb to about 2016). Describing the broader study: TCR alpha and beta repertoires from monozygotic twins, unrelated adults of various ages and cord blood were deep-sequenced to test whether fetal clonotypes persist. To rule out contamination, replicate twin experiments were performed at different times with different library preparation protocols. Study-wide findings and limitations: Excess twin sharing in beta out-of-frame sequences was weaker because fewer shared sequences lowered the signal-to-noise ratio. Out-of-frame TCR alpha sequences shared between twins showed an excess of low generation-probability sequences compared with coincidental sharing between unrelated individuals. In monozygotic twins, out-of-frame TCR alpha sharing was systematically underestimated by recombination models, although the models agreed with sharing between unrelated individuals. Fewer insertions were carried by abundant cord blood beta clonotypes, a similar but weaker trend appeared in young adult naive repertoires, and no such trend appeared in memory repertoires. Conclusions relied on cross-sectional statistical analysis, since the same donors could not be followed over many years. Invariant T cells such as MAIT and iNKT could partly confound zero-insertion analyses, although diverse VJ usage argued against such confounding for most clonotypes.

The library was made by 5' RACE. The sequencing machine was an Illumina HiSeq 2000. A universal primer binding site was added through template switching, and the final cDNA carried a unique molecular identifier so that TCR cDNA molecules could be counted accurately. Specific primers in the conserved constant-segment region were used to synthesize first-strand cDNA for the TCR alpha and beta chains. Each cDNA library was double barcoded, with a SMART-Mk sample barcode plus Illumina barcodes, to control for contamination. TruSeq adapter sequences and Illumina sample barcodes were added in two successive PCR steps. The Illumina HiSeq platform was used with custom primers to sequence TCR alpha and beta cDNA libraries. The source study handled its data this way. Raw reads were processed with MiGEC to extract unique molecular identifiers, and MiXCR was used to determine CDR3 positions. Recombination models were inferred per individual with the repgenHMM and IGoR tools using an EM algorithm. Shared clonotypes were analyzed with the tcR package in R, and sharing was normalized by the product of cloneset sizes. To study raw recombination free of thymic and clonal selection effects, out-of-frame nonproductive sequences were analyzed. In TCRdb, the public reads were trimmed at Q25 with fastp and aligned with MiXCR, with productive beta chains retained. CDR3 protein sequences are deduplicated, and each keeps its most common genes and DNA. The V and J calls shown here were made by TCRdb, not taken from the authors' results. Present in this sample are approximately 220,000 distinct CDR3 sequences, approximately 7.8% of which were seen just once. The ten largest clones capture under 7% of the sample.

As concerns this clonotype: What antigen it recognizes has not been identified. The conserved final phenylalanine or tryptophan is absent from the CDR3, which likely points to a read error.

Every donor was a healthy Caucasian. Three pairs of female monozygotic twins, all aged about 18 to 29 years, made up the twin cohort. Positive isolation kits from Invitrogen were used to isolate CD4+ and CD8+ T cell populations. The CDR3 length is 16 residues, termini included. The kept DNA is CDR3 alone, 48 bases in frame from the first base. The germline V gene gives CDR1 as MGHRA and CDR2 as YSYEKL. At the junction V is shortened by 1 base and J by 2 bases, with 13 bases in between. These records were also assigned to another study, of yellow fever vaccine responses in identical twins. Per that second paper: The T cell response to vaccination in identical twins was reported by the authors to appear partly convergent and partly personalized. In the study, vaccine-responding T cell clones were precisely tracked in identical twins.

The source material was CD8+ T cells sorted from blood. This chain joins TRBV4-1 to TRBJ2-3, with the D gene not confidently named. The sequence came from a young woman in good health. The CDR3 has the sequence CASSQASRPATDTQYL. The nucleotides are TGCGCCAGCAGCCAAGCGTCCAGACCGGCCACAGATACGCAGTATTTA.